This is a list of T cell receptor beta chains from one sample in a study of shared clonotypes between healthy human individuals. Profiled with immunoSEQ multiplex PCR; TCRdb holds only in-frame clones, not every one. In the table there are just under 350,000 clones, over 70% of which are singletons. Sequenced sample: memory CD4+ T cells sorted from blood. These receptors all stem from a man aged 25 to 40 in good health. Both conserved end residues are part of each CDR3. D genes are given only for firm matches. The size field is filled for only some rows; it gives once, few, many or a size class.

size	V	J	D	DNA	CDR3
once	TRBV5-1	TRBJ2-7	-	TGCGCCAGCAGCTTGGAACCCGGGGCCGCTTATTACGAGCAGTACTTC	CASSLEPGAAYYEQYF
-	TRBV6-4	TRBJ2-3	-	TGTGCCAGCAGCGACCGCGGACACCGCACAGATACGCAGTATTTT	CASSDRGHRTDTQYF
few	TRBV28	TRBJ1-1	-	TGTGCCAGCAGTTTATTCTCAGGGCTGAGGATAAATGAAGCTTTCTTT	CASSLFSGLRINEAFF
many	TRBV11-2	TRBJ2-7	-	TGTGCCAGCAGCTTAGATTATCGGGGACCCTACGAGCAGTACTTC	CASSLDYRGPYEQYF
-	TRBV27	TRBJ2-2	-	TGTGCCAGCAGTATAGGACAGACACTGAACACCGGGGAGCTGTTTTTT	CASSIGQTLNTGELFF
-	TRBV7-9	TRBJ1-4	TRBD1	TGTGCCAGCAGCTTATCGCCGGGACAGGGGTATGAAAAACTGTTTTTT	CASSLSPGQGYEKLFF
many	TRBV5-5	TRBJ2-3	-	TGTGCCAGCACCTCCAGGGTCGGCACAGATACGCAGTATTTT	CASTSRVGTDTQYF
-	TRBV5-1	TRBJ2-7	-	TGCGCCAGCAGCTTGCCACAGGATAGCCCCCAACTCTACGAGCAGTACTTC	CASSLPQDSPQLYEQYF
-	TRBV2	TRBJ2-5	TRBD2	TGTGCCAGCGGCCTGGAGCGGGAGGTGGGAGAGACCCAGTACTTC	CASGLEREVGETQYF
-	TRBV19	TRBJ2-1	-	TGTGCCAGTAGTCGGGTCGGGGGCCTTGGTAATGAGCAGTTCTTC	CASSRVGGLGNEQFF
-	TRBV18	TRBJ2-5	-	TGTGCCAGCTCCCCCGCCGGGGCACTCCAAGAGACCCAGTACTTC	CASSPAGALQETQYF
-	TRBV15	TRBJ2-3	TRBD2	TGTGCCACCAGCAGAGTGGGGACTAGGGGACGAGATACGCAGTATTTT	CATSRVGTRGRDTQYF
-	TRBV5-4	TRBJ1-5	TRBD1	TGTGCCAGCAGTTGGGACAGAGATCAGCCCCAGCATTTT	CASSWDRDQPQHF
-	TRBV5-6	TRBJ1-3	-	TGTGCCAGCAGCCCTTATTTAGGGGCGCCTGGAAACACCATATATTTT	CASSPYLGAPGNTIYF
few	TRBV5-1	TRBJ1-1	-	TGCGCCAGCAGCTTGACAGGGAGCGTGGAAGCTTTCTTT	CASSLTGSVEAFF
-	TRBV18	TRBJ2-7	TRBD1	TGTGCCAGCTCAAGGGACAGGTCGTCCTACGAGCAGTACTTC	CASSRDRSSYEQYF
-	TRBV21-1	TRBJ2-7	-	TGTGCCAGCAGCAAAGAACCAGGTTCCCCCTTC	CASSKEPGSPF